The TCR beta chain under discussion was sequenced for a study of cytomegalovirus exposure and HLA in healthy donors. The PCR made use of 60 Vbeta and 13 Jbeta primers. Measured with immunoSEQ multiplex PCR; TCRdb has only the in-frame clones, and not every one. The sample holds under 200,000 clones, about 75% seen once. V lost 1 base, J lost 8 bases, and 2 bases stayed unmatched. The germline V gene encodes CDR1 MGHRA and CDR2 YSYEKL. The CDR3 spans 13 residues. The sequenced sample consisted of PBMCs. The source of this sequence is a male donor in good health and CMV-seropositive. The chain employs TRBV4-1 and TRBJ2-7, with 10 bases matching TRBD1. In DNA form, the CDR3 reads TGCGCCAGCAGCCAAGGACAGGGGGCTAAGCAGTACTTC. It encodes CASSQGQGAKQYF.